The 6 T cell receptor beta chains listed next were all sequenced from one sample in a study of T-cell reconstitution after alpha-beta-depleted transplantation in children. It was with unique molecular identifiers that the TCRbeta library was prepared. TCRdb re-analysed the PCR reads in MiXCR, keeping a single row per CDR3 protein. The sample includes approximately 650,000 distinct CDR3 sequences, around 13% seen only once; the top ten take 0.79%. The sequences come from PBMCs, collected before TCRalphabeta/CD19-depleted stem cell transplant. All receptors derive from a girl aged 2 to 9 with congenital amegakaryocytic thrombocytopenia, due to receive a stem cell transplant.

Only a few counts were recorded for this clonotype. The chain has TRBV7-9 and TRBJ2-7, with 7 bases aligning to TRBD2. The CDR3 runs to 17 residues. Germline V gives CDR1 SEHNR, CDR2 FQNEAQ (reference sequence). The V gene end was trimmed by 4 bases and the J gene end by 2 bases; junction bases not matched to a gene: 14. CDR3 DNA sequence: TGTGCCAGCAGCTCGTATTCGGGGGGACTCTCCCCCTACGAGCAGTACTTC. Residues: CASSSYSGGLSPYEQYF.

This chain joins TRBV19 and TRBJ2-3; 8 nucleotides line up with TRBD1. In germline, CDR1 is LNHDA, CDR2 SQIVND (reference sequence). Losses at the gene ends were 5 bases for V and 2 bases for J; bases not matched to a gene: 6. CDR3 length: 15 amino acids. DNA for the CDR3: TGTGCCAGTAGTGGCTGGACAGGGTCCACAGATACGCAGTATTTT. Amino acids: CASSGWTGSTDTQYF.

In this sample, this clonotype turned up many times. The chain carries TRBV2 and TRBJ2-1; 9 bases are shared with TRBD2. Trimming cost V 6 bases and J 9 bases; bases outside gene matches: 3. The CDR3 totals 12 residues. Germline V gene data show CDR1 as SNHLY and CDR2 as FYNNEI. CDR3 DNA: TGTGCCAGCAGCGGACTAGCGACTGAGCAGTTCTTC. Amino acid sequence: CASSGLATEQFF. Full variable domain (remainder filled in from reference TRBV2 and TRBJ2-1): EPEVTQTPSHQVTQMGQEVILRCVPISNHLYFYWYRQILGQKVEFLVSFYNNEISEKSEIFDDQFSVERPDGSNFTLKIRSTKLEDSAMYFCASSGLATEQFFGPGTRLTVL.

The sample holds many counts of this clonotype. The V and J genes are TRBV10-1 and TRBJ2-1; no reliable D call. Germline V gives CDR1 WNHNN, CDR2 SYGVQD (reference sequence). V shed 1 base and J shed 6 bases, with 10 bases lying between them. The CDR3 is 14 amino acids. The CDR3 is CASSELKQINEQFF. The DNA of the CDR3 is TGCGCCAGCAGTGAGTTAAAACAAATCAATGAGCAGTTCTTC.

Many counts were recorded for this clonotype. The chain couples TRBV12-3 or TRBV12-4 to TRBJ2-4, with D unresolved. Trimming stripped 1 base from V and 0 bases from J, with 10 bases between. This CDR3 is 16 amino acids long. Written as DNA, the CDR3 is TGTGCCAGCAGTTTAGGTTCCGTCGTAGCCAAAAACATTCAGTACTTC. Translating it yields CASSLGSVVAKNIQYF.

The V call is TRBV3-1, the J call TRBJ2-4; possibly TRBD2 for D (5 bases). The germline V gene has CDR1 LGHDT and CDR2 YNNKEL (reference sequence). Trimming left V 1 base short and J 7 bases short, with 17 bases between. This CDR3 has 16 residues. The chain's CDR3 is CASSQGTERPGNIQYF. CDR3 DNA: TGTGCCAGCAGCCAAGGGACGGAGCGGCCCGGGAACATTCAGTACTTC.